A selection of T cell receptor beta chains follows, all from one sample in a study of cytomegalovirus exposure and HLA in healthy donors. Assay used: immunoSEQ multiplex PCR; TCRdb lists only in-frame clones, some missing. Among some 90,000 clones listed, roughly 84% were seen once. The specimen sequenced was PBMCs. The receptors come from a young man in good health and CMV-seronegative. Each CDR3 is given with its conserved first and last residue. D genes are given only for firm matches. Part of the rows lack a size; the others show once, few, many or a class for expanded clones.

d_call clone_size j_call v_call cdr3_aa cdr3_nt
TRBD1 NA TRBJ1-2 TRBV18 CASSVGQGQEGYTF TGTGCCAGCTCCGTCGGACAGGGACAGGAAGGCTACACCTTC
TRBD2 NA TRBJ2-1 TRBV5-1 CASSLLGTSGYNEQFF TGCGCCAGCAGCTTGCTCGGGACTAGCGGATACAATGAGCAGTTCTTC
NA NA TRBJ2-3 TRBV27 CASSLLSVTDTQYF TGTGCCAGCAGTTTACTTTCGGTCACAGATACGCAGTATTTT
TRBD1 NA TRBJ1-2 TRBV7-2 CASSLDRGQADGYTF TGTGCCAGCAGCTTAGATAGGGGACAGGCTGATGGCTACACCTTC
NA NA TRBJ1-6 TRBV13 CASSLALSGSPLHF TGTGCCAGCAGCCTGGCCCTCTCGGGTTCACCCCTCCACTTT
TRBD1 NA TRBJ2-3 TRBV14 CASRRTGGGDTQYF TGTGCCAGCAGACGGACAGGGGGGGGAGATACGCAGTATTTT
NA NA TRBJ2-7 TRBV4-2 CASSQEGSSYSYEQYF TGTGCCAGCAGCCAAGAGGGCAGTTCCTACTCCTACGAGCAGTACTTC
NA NA TRBJ2-6 TRBV19 CASSIDHRVSGANVLTF TGTGCCAGTAGTATAGACCACAGGGTCTCTGGGGCCAACGTCCTGACTTTC
NA NA TRBJ1-2 TRBV5-1 CASSLGQGYTF TGCGCCAGCAGCTTGGGACAGGGCTACACCTTC
TRBD2 few TRBJ2-3 TRBV5-1 CASSFLAGDPTDTQYF TGCGCCAGCAGCTTCCTAGCGGGGGACCCCACAGATACGCAGTATTTT
TRBD1 NA TRBJ1-5 TRBV28 CASSTPTGASNQPQHF TGTGCCAGCAGCACCCCAACAGGGGCGAGCAATCAGCCCCAGCATTTT
NA NA TRBJ1-3 TRBV30 CAWSGSGNTIYF TGTGCCTGGAGCGGTTCTGGAAACACCATATATTTT
TRBD1 NA TRBJ1-3 TRBV19 CASSIQGVSGNTIYF TGTGCCAGTAGTATCCAGGGGGTCTCTGGAAACACCATATATTTT
NA NA TRBJ2-7 TRBV5-8 CASSLVQGPSISYEQYF TGTGCCAGCAGCTTGGTGCAGGGTCCTTCAATCTCCTACGAGCAGTACTTC
NA NA TRBJ1-2 TRBV5-1 CASSLGRDRFLYGYTF TGCGCCAGCAGCTTGGGTAGAGATCGCTTCCTCTATGGCTACACCTTC
TRBD1 NA TRBJ1-2 TRBV11-3 CASSETGTGIPGGYTF TGTGCCAGCAGCGAGACCGGGACAGGGATCCCCGGGGGCTACACCTTC
NA NA TRBJ1-3 TRBV30 CAWSVPEFSGNTIYF TGTGCCTGGAGTGTACCAGAATTTTCTGGAAACACCATATATTTT
NA few TRBJ1-4 TRBV4-1 CASSPDRPNEKLFF TGCGCCAGCAGCCCGGACAGACCTAATGAAAAACTGTTTTTT
NA NA TRBJ2-7 TRBV5-8 CASSLRGSNYF TGTGCCAGCAGCTTGAGGGGGTCGAACTACTTC
NA NA TRBJ1-5 TRBV19 CASSIGQYSNQPQHF TGTGCCAGTAGTATCGGACAATATAGCAATCAGCCCCAGCATTTT
NA NA TRBJ2-1 TRBV6-1 CASRGDILGEQFF TGTGCCAGCAGGGGGGACATACTGGGTGAGCAGTTCTTC
NA NA TRBJ1-2 TRBV9 CASSGVQGIGYGYTF TGTGCCAGCAGCGGGGTTCAGGGGATCGGCTATGGCTACACCTTC
NA NA TRBJ1-6 TRBV11-3 CASSPWGGNSPLHF TGTGCCAGCAGCCCCTGGGGAGGTAATTCACCCCTCCACTTT
NA once TRBJ2-7 TRBV21-1 CASSKGEETSGGYEQYF TGTGCCAGCAGCAAAGGAGAGGAAACTAGCGGCGGGTACGAGCAGTACTTC
NA NA TRBJ1-2 TRBV2 CASSESRGGGYTF TGTGCCAGCAGTGAGTCGAGGGGAGGTGGCTACACCTTC
TRBD2 NA TRBJ2-1 TRBV6-1 CASSIISGGYNEQFF TGTGCCAGCAGTATTATCAGCGGGGGCTACAATGAGCAGTTCTTC
TRBD1 NA TRBJ1-2 TRBV7-8 CASSPDRAGSYGYTF TGTGCCAGCAGCCCAGACAGGGCCGGGAGCTATGGCTACACCTTC
TRBD1 NA TRBJ1-2 TRBV28 CASSFGDRGLYGYTF TGTGCCAGCAGTTTTGGGGACAGGGGACTCTATGGCTACACCTTC
NA few TRBJ1-1 TRBV4-3 CASSQDRGNTEAFF TGCGCCAGCAGCCAAGACAGGGGAAACACTGAAGCTTTCTTT
NA NA TRBJ1-1 TRBV2 CASSFSSRNTEAFF TGTGCCAGCAGTTTCTCTAGCAGGAACACTGAAGCTTTCTTT
TRBD2 NA TRBJ2-3 TRBV15 CATSRGTSGGHTDTQYF TGTGCCACCAGCAGAGGGACTAGCGGGGGCCACACAGATACGCAGTATTTT
NA few TRBJ1-1 TRBV19 CASRPPQGGLNTEAFF TGTGCCAGTAGACCCCCCCAAGGAGGACTGAACACTGAAGCTTTCTTT
TRBD1 NA TRBJ1-2 TRBV27 CASKFRQGARGYTF TGTGCCAGCAAGTTCCGACAGGGGGCTCGTGGCTACACCTTC
TRBD1 NA TRBJ2-7 TRBV6-6 CASSRDRGDEQYF TGTGCCAGCAGTCGGGACAGGGGCGACGAGCAGTACTTC
NA NA TRBJ1-1 TRBV5-1 CASSLGVPDTEAFF TGCGCCAGCAGCTTGGGAGTCCCGGACACTGAAGCTTTCTTT
TRBD2 NA TRBJ2-1 TRBV29-1 CSVHGTSGLIGEQFF TGCAGCGTCCACGGGACTAGCGGTTTGATCGGGGAGCAGTTCTTC
NA NA TRBJ1-2 TRBV6-5 CASTPRTNLRRYTF TGTGCCAGCACCCCCAGGACAAACCTGAGACGCTACACCTTC
TRBD2 once TRBJ2-2 TRBV4-2 CASSQGASGGSTGELFF TGTGCCAGCAGCCAAGGGGCTAGCGGGGGAAGTACCGGGGAGCTGTTTTTT
NA NA TRBJ2-2 TRBV7-3 CASSQSGVEAGELFF TGTGCCAGCAGCCAATCGGGGGTCGAGGCCGGGGAGCTGTTTTTT
TRBD2 NA TRBJ2-7 TRBV6-6 CASSPRGGRGHSEQYF TGTGCCAGCAGCCCCCGGGGGGGCAGGGGTCACAGCGAGCAGTACTTC
TRBD2 NA TRBJ2-4 TRBV10-1 CASSPSGGSKNIQYF TGCGCCAGCAGTCCTAGCGGGGGATCCAAAAACATTCAGTACTTC
TRBD2 NA TRBJ2-3 TRBV12-5 CASGLGLAGADTQYF TGTGCTAGTGGTTTGGGACTAGCGGGGGCGGATACGCAGTATTTT
NA NA TRBJ2-5 TRBV10-3 CAISAGGDQETQYF TGTGCCATCAGTGCCGGAGGCGATCAAGAGACCCAGTACTTC
NA NA TRBJ1-2 TRBV10-3 CAISEARAYGYTF TGTGCCATCAGTGAGGCCCGAGCCTATGGCTACACCTTC
NA NA TRBJ1-5 TRBV19 CASNLRQVSSNQPQHF TGTGCCAGTAACCTAAGGCAGGTATCCAGCAATCAGCCCCAGCATTTT
TRBD2 NA TRBJ2-3 TRBV6-6 CASSSSTGMGGYTQYF TGTGCCAGCAGTTCATCCACGGGGATGGGGGGGTATACGCAGTATTTT